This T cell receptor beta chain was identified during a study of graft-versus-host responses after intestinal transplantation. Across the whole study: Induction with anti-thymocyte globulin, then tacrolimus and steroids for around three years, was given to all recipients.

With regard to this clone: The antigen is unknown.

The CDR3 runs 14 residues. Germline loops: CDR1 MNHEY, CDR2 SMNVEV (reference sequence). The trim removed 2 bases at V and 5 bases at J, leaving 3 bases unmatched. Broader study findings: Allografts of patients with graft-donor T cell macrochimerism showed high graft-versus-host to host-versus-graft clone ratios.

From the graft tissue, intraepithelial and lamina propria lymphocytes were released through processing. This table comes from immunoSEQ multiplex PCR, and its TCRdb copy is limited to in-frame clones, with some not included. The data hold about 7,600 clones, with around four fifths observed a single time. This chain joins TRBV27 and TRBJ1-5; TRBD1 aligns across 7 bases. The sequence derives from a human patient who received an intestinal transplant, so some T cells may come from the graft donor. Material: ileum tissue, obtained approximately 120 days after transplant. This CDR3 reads CASSLNRGDQPQHF. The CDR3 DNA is TGTGCCAGCAGTTTAAACAGGGGAGATCAGCCCCAGCATTTT.